The 25 T cell receptor beta chains presented below share a single source sample, sequenced in a study of blood T cell repertoires in COVID-19. Libraries were prepared by immunoSEQ multiplex PCR; TCRdb keeps only in-frame clonotypes and omits some of them. Among about 38,000 clones listed, about 94% were seen once. The sequencing input was peripheral blood. The receptors here all came from a human donor with active COVID-19. The donor label of this sample is uncertain.

The V call is TRBV19, the J call TRBJ2-1; 13 bases are shared with TRBD2. Trimming at V came to 6 bases and at J to 0 bases, leaving 8 bases not matched to a gene. Germline CDR1 LNHDA, CDR2 SQIVND (reference sequence). The CDR3 is 18 amino acids. In DNA form, the CDR3 reads TGTGCCAGTAGACCGACTAGCGGGAGGCCGGACTCCTACAATGAGCAGTTCTTC. Its translation is CASRPTSGRPDSYNEQFF. Combining the CDR3 with reference TRBV19 and TRBJ2-1 gives the whole variable domain DGGITQSPKYLFRKEGQNVTLSCEQNLNHDAMYWYRQDPGQGLRLIYYSQIVNDFQKGDIAEGYSVSREKKESFPLTVTSAQKNPTAFYLCASRPTSGRPDSYNEQFFGPGTRLTVL.

The chain has TRBV2 and TRBJ2-7; 9 bases are shared with TRBD1. V trimming: 6 bases; J trimming: 2 bases; junction bases outside the gene matches: 5. CDR3 size: 14 residues. Germline V lookup: CDR1 SNHLY, CDR2 FYNNEI. CDR3 DNA sequence: TGTGCCAGCAGGGGACAGGGTGGTCCCTACGAGCAGTACTTC. This encodes CASRGQGGPYEQYF.

This rearrangement joins TRBV29-1 to TRBJ2-7; tentative D call: TRBD2 (5 bases). The CDR3 extends over 13 amino acids. CDR1 SQVTM and CDR2 ANQGSEA come from the germline V gene. V gave up 6 bases and J gave up 0 bases, with 12 bases separating them. CDR3 coding DNA: TGCAGCGTGGATGCGGGCGGCTCCTACGAGCAGTACTTC. Translating gives CSVDAGGSYEQYF.

The chain links TRBV12-3 or TRBV12-4 to TRBJ1-2; D is ambiguous. V was pared by 6 bases and J by 5 bases, with 13 bases between. The CDR3 contains 13 residues. DNA for the CDR3: TGTGCCAGCAGCCCCCGTCACGGGTATGGCTACACCTTC. Protein sequence: CASSPRHGYGYTF.

The chain recombines TRBV18 with TRBJ2-3; 9 nucleotides line up with TRBD1. The CDR3 spans 16 residues. Germline loops: CDR1 KGHSH, CDR2 LQKENI. Trimming removed 2 bases from V and 2 bases from J; junction bases left unmatched: 5. CDR3 loop: CASSPGTGTLTDTQYF. The DNA of the CDR3 is TGTGCCAGCTCACCAGGGACAGGGACCCTCACAGATACGCAGTATTTT. The full variable domain, its missing parts supplied by reference TRBV18 and TRBJ2-3, is NAGVMQNPRHLVRRRGQEARLRCSPMKGHSHVYWYRQLPEEGLKFMVYLQKENIIDESGMPKERFSAEFPKEGPSILRIQQVVRGDSAAYFCASSPGTGTLTDTQYFGPGTRLTVL.

The rearrangement uses TRBV11-2 and TRBJ1-3; 10 nucleotides align to TRBD1. Germline lookup yields CDR1 SGHAT and CDR2 FQNNGV. The CDR3 covers 16 residues. The V and J ends lost 6 bases and 0 bases, in that order; junction bases with no gene match: 5. The CDR3 is CASSTTGGFSGNTIYF. The CDR3 DNA is TGTGCCAGCAGTACGACAGGGGGCTTCTCTGGAAACACCATATATTTT.

This chain uses TRBV12-3 or TRBV12-4 with TRBJ1-2; maybe TRBD1 (5 bases). Trimming took off 6 bases at V and 12 bases at J, with 14 bases between the two ends. This CDR3 is built from 11 residues. The CDR3 DNA follows: TGTGCCAGCAGCGGGAGGCGGGGGAACACCTTC. Translation gives CASSGRRGNTF.

The chain employs TRBV28 and TRBJ1-5; D gene unclear. CDR1 is MDHEN and CDR2 is SYDVKM in the germline V gene. The CDR3 runs 15 residues. V was pared by 2 bases and J by 0 bases, with 8 bases between. The CDR3 DNA reads TGTGCCAGCAGTTTAGGGGAGTATAGCAATCAGCCCCAGCATTTT. Translated, it gives CASSLGEYSNQPQHF.

This sequence joins TRBV19 and TRBJ2-7, with D maybe TRBD2 (5 bases). Per the germline V gene, CDR1 is LNHDA and CDR2 is SQIVND (reference sequence). V was pared by 6 bases and J by 3 bases, with 15 bases between. This CDR3 comprises 14 residues. CDR3 sequence: CASRQRAGLYEQYF. CDR3 sequence (DNA): TGTGCCAGTAGACAGAGGGCTGGTCTCTACGAGCAGTACTTC.

The V call is TRBV2, the J call TRBJ2-7; 8 nucleotides agree with TRBD2. CDR1 is SNHLY, CDR2 FYNNEI, per germline. The ends lost 1 base at V and 8 bases at J; junction bases unmatched: 13. There are 16 residues in the CDR3. CDR3 DNA sequence: TGTGCCAGCAGTGAAGATGCGGCGGCGGGGGGTCCCAAGCAGTACTTC. Translation: CASSEDAAAGGPKQYF.

The chain links TRBV5-4 to TRBJ1-4; weak D call: TRBD1 (5 bases). The CDR3 consists of 16 residues. CDR1 and CDR2 from the germline V gene are SGHNT and YYREEE (reference sequence). Deletions cut 4 bases from V and 2 bases from J, with 15 bases between. CDR3 DNA: TGTGCCAGCAGCAGAGACAGCGCAGTTACTAATGAAAAACTGTTTTTT. The encoded protein is CASSRDSAVTNEKLFF.

This chain uses TRBV5-1 with TRBJ2-7, with a tentative D call TRBD2 (5 bases). Looked up from germline, CDR1 is SGHRS and CDR2 is YFSETQ. The V gene lost 6 bases and the J gene lost 2 bases, with 18 bases spanning the gap. The CDR3 has 15 residues. CDR3 nucleotide sequence: TGCGCCAGCACTATGGATACTAGGACTCCCTACGAGCAGTACTTC. Its protein is CASTMDTRTPYEQYF.

The chain recombines TRBV4-1 with TRBJ1-1, with TRBD1 as a possible D gene (6 bases). Germline CDR1 reads MGHRA; CDR2 reads YSYEKL. The length of the CDR3 is 13 residues. V was pared by 8 bases and J by 4 bases, with 14 bases between. The chain's CDR3 is CASADSWGTEAFF. CDR3 bases: TGCGCCAGCGCGGACAGTTGGGGCACTGAAGCTTTCTTT.

The CDR3 reads CASRLPGTGGGYTF. CDR3 in DNA: TGTGCCAGCAGACTCCCCGGGACAGGGGGTGGCTACACCTTC. This chain links TRBV6-5 with TRBJ1-2; 11 bases fit TRBD1. Germline V gives CDR1 MNHEY, CDR2 SVGAGI. This CDR3 is built from 14 residues. Trimming cost V 6 bases and J 7 bases; bases outside gene matches: 7.

The chain has TRBV5-4 and TRBJ1-1, with 7 bases identical to TRBD1. J lost 0 bases, V lost 3 bases, and 2 bases had no gene match. The CDR3 spans 14 residues. Germline CDR1 and CDR2: SGHNT and YYREEE (reference sequence). The CDR3 sequence: CASSSQGMNTEAFF. The CDR3, as DNA: TGTGCCAGCAGCTCACAGGGGATGAACACTGAAGCTTTCTTT.

The rearrangement links TRBV13 to TRBJ2-1; 9 bases are shared with TRBD2. The germline CDR1 and CDR2 sequences are PRHDT and FYEKMQ (reference sequence). This CDR3 region has 14 residues. The junction had 9 bases not matched to a gene; V was cut back by 5 bases and J by 10 bases. The CDR3 nucleotides read TGTGCCAGCAGCCCGGGACTAGCCCACCGCGAGCAGTTCTTC. It translates to CASSPGLAHREQFF. The full variable domain, with the rest looked up from reference TRBV13 and TRBJ2-1, is AAGVIQSPRHLIKEKRETATLKCYPIPRHDTVYWYQQGPGQDPQFLISFYEKMQSDKGSIPDRFSAQQFSDYHSELNMSSLELGDSALYFCASSPGLAHREQFFGPGTRLTVL.

The chain has TRBV6-1 and TRBJ2-1; D perhaps matches TRBD2 (6 bases). This CDR3 has 13 residues. V was clipped by 0 bases and J by 10 bases, with 10 bases between them. Germline V lookup: CDR1 MNHNS, CDR2 SASEGT. This CDR3 is CASSEARDGEQFF. As DNA, the CDR3 is TGTGCCAGCAGTGAAGCGCGGGATGGGGAGCAGTTCTTC.

The chain is built from TRBV6-2 or TRBV6-3 and TRBJ2-7; 11 bases align to TRBD2. The CDR3 contains 14 residues. The trim removed 2 bases at V and 5 bases at J, leaving 2 bases unmatched. Germline V gene sequence: CDR1 MNHEY, CDR2 SVGEGT. The CDR3 coding sequence is TGTGCCAGCAGTTACGGGGGACTAGCGGACGAGCAGTACTTC. This translates into CASSYGGLADEQYF.

This chain links TRBV28 with TRBJ2-7, with 8 nucleotides matching TRBD1. This CDR3 has 13 amino acids. After removal of 5 bases from V and 4 bases from J, the junction contained 4 bases not matched to a gene. Germline CDR1 MDHEN, CDR2 SYDVKM. The CDR3 sequence is CASSATGGYEQYF. Written as DNA, the CDR3 is TGTGCCAGCAGTGCCACAGGGGGGTACGAGCAGTACTTC.

The chain employs TRBV9 and TRBJ1-3; D uncertain. CDR3 length: 13 residues. Germline V CDR1 and CDR2: SGDLS, YYNGEE. Trimming pared 2 bases from V and 3 bases from J, leaving 6 bases between. The CDR3 reads CASSVNSGNTIYF. Here the CDR3 DNA reads TGTGCCAGCAGCGTGAACAGTGGAAACACCATATATTTT.

The chain has TRBV3-1 (or the pseudogene TRBV3-2) and TRBJ2-5; 7 bases map to TRBD1. With V trimmed by 4 bases and J by 2 bases, 7 bases remained unmatched. CDR3 length equals 15 residues. CDR1 and CDR2 from the germline V gene are LGHDT and YNNKEL (reference sequence). The CDR3 DNA follows: TGTGCCAGCAGCCTTGCCGGGACAGCTCAAGAGACCCAGTACTTC. It is translated as CASSLAGTAQETQYF.

The chain carries TRBV15 and TRBJ2-1; possible D gene TRBD1, 6 bases. The germline V and J ends were trimmed by 6 bases and 1 base, with 10 bases remaining between them. This CDR3 has 14 amino acids. Per the germline V gene, CDR1 is LNHNV and CDR2 is YYDKDF (reference sequence). CDR3 protein: CATRGTSSYNEQFF. CDR3 DNA: TGTGCCACCAGGGGGACATCTTCCTACAATGAGCAGTTCTTC.

This clone was seen once. DNA of the CDR3: TGTGCCAGCAGCCCGGGACTAGCGGGGGACAATGAGCAGTTCTTC. It encodes CASSPGLAGDNEQFF. This chain links TRBV11-3 with TRBJ2-1; the match to TRBD2 covers 14 bases. The junction had 2 bases not matched to a gene; V was cut back by 5 bases and J by 5 bases. The germline CDR1 and CDR2 sequences are SGHNT and YENEEA. The CDR3 length is 15 residues. Drawing the rest from reference TRBV11-3 and TRBJ2-1, the complete variable domain is EAGVVQSPRYKIIEKKQPVAFWCNPISGHNTLYWYLQNLGQGPELLIRYENEEAVDDSQLPKDRFSAERLKGVDSTLKIQPAELGDSAVYLCASSPGLAGDNEQFFGPGTRLTVL.

This chain joins TRBV10-3 and TRBJ2-5; 11 bases line up with TRBD2. Losses at the gene ends were 6 bases for V and 2 bases for J; bases not matched to a gene: 5. Germline CDR1 is ENHRY and CDR2 is SYGVKD. CDR3 length: 15 amino acids. CDR3 protein: CAIRGTSGVQETQYF. The DNA for the CDR3 is TGTGCCATCAGGGGGACTAGCGGAGTGCAAGAGACCCAGTACTTC.

CDR3 residues: CASSKVKGGQVHNEQFF. DNA of the CDR3: TGTGCCAGCAGTAAGGTCAAGGGCGGGCAGGTCCACAATGAGCAGTTCTTC. J is TRBJ2-1 and V is TRBV25-1; maybe TRBD2 (5 bases). CDR1 and CDR2 from the germline V gene are MGHDK and SYGVNS. V lost 5 bases to trimming and J lost 5 bases, with 22 bases between them. This CDR3 region has 17 residues. The full variable domain, completed using reference TRBV25-1 and TRBJ2-1, is EADIYQTPRYLVIGTGKKITLECSQTMGHDKMYWYQQDPGMELHLIHYSYGVNSTEKGDLSSESTVSRIRTEHFPLTLESARPSHTSQYLCASSKVKGGQVHNEQFFGPGTRLTVL.